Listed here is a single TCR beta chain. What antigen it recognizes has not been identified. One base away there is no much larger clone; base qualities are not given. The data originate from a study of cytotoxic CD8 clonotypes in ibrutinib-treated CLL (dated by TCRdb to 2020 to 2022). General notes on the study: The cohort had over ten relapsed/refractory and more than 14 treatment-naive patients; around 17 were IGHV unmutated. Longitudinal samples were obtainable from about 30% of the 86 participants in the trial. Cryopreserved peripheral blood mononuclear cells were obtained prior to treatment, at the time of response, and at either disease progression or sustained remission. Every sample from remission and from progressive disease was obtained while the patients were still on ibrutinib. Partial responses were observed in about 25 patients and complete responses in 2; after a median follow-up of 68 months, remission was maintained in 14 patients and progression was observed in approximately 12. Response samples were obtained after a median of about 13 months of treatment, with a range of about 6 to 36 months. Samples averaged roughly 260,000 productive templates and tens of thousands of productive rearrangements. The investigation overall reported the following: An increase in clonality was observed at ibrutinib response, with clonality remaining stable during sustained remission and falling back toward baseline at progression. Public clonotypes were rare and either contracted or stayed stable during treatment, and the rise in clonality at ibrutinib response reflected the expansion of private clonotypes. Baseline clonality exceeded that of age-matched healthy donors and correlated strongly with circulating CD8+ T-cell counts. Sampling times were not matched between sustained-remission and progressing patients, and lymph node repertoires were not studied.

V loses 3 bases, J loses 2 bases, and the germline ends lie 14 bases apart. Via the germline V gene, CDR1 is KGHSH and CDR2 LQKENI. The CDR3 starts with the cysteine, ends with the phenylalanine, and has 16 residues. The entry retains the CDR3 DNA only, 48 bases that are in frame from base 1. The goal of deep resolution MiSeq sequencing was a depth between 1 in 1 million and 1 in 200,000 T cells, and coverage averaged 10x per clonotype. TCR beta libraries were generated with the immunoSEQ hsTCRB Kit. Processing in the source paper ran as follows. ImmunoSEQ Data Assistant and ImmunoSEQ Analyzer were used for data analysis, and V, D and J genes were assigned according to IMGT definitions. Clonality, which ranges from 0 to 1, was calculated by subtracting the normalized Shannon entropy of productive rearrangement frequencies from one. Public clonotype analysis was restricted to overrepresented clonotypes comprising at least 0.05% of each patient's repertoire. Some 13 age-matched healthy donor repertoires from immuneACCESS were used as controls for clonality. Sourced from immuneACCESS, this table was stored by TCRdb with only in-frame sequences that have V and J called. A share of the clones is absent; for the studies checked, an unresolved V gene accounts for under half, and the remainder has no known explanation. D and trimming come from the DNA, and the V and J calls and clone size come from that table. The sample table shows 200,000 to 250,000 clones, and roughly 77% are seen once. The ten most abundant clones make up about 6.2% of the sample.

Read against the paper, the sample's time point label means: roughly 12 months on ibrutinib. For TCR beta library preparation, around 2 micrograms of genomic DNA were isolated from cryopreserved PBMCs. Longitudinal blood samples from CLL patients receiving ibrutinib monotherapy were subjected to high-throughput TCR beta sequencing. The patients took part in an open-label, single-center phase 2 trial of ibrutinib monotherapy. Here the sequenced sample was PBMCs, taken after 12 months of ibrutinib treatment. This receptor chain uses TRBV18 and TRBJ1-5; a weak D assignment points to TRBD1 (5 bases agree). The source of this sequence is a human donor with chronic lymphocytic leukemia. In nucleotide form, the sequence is TGTGCCAGCTCACCTGCAGGGCTTATCGGCAATCAGCCCCAGCATTTT. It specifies CASSPAGLIGNQPQHF.